A single sample gave rise to the 32 T cell receptor beta chains below, sequenced in a study of T cells after yellow fever vaccination. Using its own MiXCR run on the 5' RACE reads, TCRdb lists one record per CDR3 protein. The sample has 350,000 to 550,000 distinct CDR3 sequences, roughly a sixth seen once. The material was PBMCs, obtained before the yellow fever booster vaccination. These receptors were taken from a man younger than 30 who received the YFV17D yellow fever vaccine.

The chain carries TRBV7-9 and TRBJ2-7; D is unresolved. Deletions cut 1 base from V and 6 bases from J, with 7 bases between. This CDR3 region has 12 residues. Germline V CDR1 and CDR2: SEHNR, FQNEAQ (reference sequence). CDR3 sequence: CASSLVTLEQYF. Here the CDR3 DNA reads TGTGCCAGCAGCTTAGTAACCCTCGAGCAGTACTTC.

The CDR3 loop reads CSAREGILGGNTIYF. CDR3 DNA sequence: TGCAGTGCTAGAGAGGGCATCTTGGGGGGAAACACCATATATTTT. This chain connects TRBV20-1 to TRBJ1-3; no reliable D call. Deletions cut 0 bases from V and 4 bases from J, with 13 bases between. This CDR3 has 15 amino acids. The germline gives CDR1 DFQATT, CDR2 SNEGSKA (reference sequence).

The chain carries TRBV9 and TRBJ2-7; 7 bases are shared with TRBD1. V dropped 0 bases and J dropped 4; count of bases not matched to a gene: 7. The CDR3 loop spans 15 amino acids. The V gene's germline CDR1 is SGDLS and CDR2 YYNGEE. The CDR3 DNA follows: TGTGCCAGCAGCGTAGCTGGGACAGTGGTTTACGAGCAGTACTTC. This encodes CASSVAGTVVYEQYF.

This chain uses TRBV6-6 with TRBJ1-2; possible D gene TRBD1, 6 bases. V shed 4 bases and J shed 0 bases, with 9 bases lying between them. The CDR3 consists of 14 residues. Germline-derived CDR1 and CDR2 are MNHNY and SVGAGI (reference sequence). CDR3 region: CASSFYRANYGYTF. Here the CDR3 DNA reads TGTGCCAGCAGTTTCTACAGGGCTAACTATGGCTACACCTTC.

This clonotype was found a few times. V gene TRBV4-1 combines with J gene TRBJ1-1; D uncertain. The germline V gene has CDR1 MGHRA and CDR2 YSYEKL. This CDR3 contains 15 residues. Trimming removed 0 bases at V and 5 bases at J, with 13 bases between. The CDR3 bases are TGCGCCAGCAGCCAAGATTCGATCTCCGGGACTGAAGCTTTCTTT. Encoded protein: CASSQDSISGTEAFF.

This chain joins TRBV20-1 and TRBJ2-1, with 9 bases that match TRBD2. Germline V gene data show CDR1 as DFQATT and CDR2 as SNEGSKA (reference sequence). The CDR3 totals 16 residues. J was trimmed by 0 bases and V by 4 bases; bases with no gene match: 7. The CDR3 loop reads CSATNLAGSSYNEQFF. DNA of the CDR3: TGCAGTGCTACTAACCTAGCGGGGAGCTCCTACAATGAGCAGTTCTTC.

Ten or more counts support this clonotype. The chain uses TRBV7-6 and TRBJ2-1; TRBD1 is a possible D gene (6 bases). V lost 1 base and J 9 bases, leaving 16 bases between the germline ends. From germline, CDR1 is SGHVS and CDR2 FNYEAQ. The CDR3 consists of 15 residues. This CDR3 is CASSLDPGGLSEQFF. CDR3 bases: TGTGCCAGCAGCTTAGACCCTGGGGGCCTAAGTGAGCAGTTCTTC.

In this sample, this clonotype turned up many times. The chain recombines TRBV29-1 with TRBJ1-4; 9 nucleotides line up with TRBD1. The CDR3 sequence is 15 residues long. V was pared by 5 bases and J by 3 bases, with 7 bases of the junction left unmatched. Germline CDR1 reads SQVTM; CDR2 reads ANQGSEA. The CDR3 DNA reads as TGCAGCGTTCTCGGGACAGGGAACTCTAATGAAAAACTGTTTTTT. Translation: CSVLGTGNSNEKLFF.

The chain is built from TRBV6-5 and TRBJ2-3, with 10 positions matching TRBD2. CDR1 and CDR2 (germline): MNHEY, SVGAGI. The CDR3 is 14 amino acids. The V gene end was trimmed by 7 bases and the J gene end by 4 bases; junction bases not matched to a gene: 5. CDR3 loop: CASKSSGGADTQYF. The CDR3, as DNA: TGTGCCAGCAAGTCTAGCGGGGGAGCAGATACGCAGTATTTT.

This clonotype was counted between two and nine times. The chain couples TRBV20-1 to TRBJ1-1, with D perhaps matching TRBD1 (5 bases). The V gene's germline CDR1 is DFQATT and CDR2 SNEGSKA (reference sequence). The CDR3 consists of 12 residues. V shed 6 bases and J shed 1 base, with 9 bases lying between them. CDR3 sequence: CSAPGPNTEAFF. Written as DNA, the CDR3 is TGCAGTGCCCCGGGACCGAACACTGAAGCTTTCTTT.

This clonotype was seen a few times. The chain is built from TRBV5-1 and TRBJ2-5; TRBD1 is a possible D gene (6 bases). Germline V gene data show CDR1 as SGHRS and CDR2 as YFSETQ. Trimming removed 4 bases from V and 2 bases from J, with 15 bases in between. The CDR3 is 15 residues long. The CDR3 DNA is TGCGCCAGCAGCCCCGAAGGGGGATGGCAAGAGACCCAGTACTTC. It codes for CASSPEGGWQETQYF.

The genes are TRBV28 and TRBJ2-5, with D unresolved. CDR1 and CDR2 (germline): MDHEN, SYDVKM. CDR3 length: 14 residues. Trimming pared 2 bases from V and 4 bases from J, leaving 11 bases between. DNA for the CDR3: TGTGCCAGCAGTTTACCCCTGGCAGGAGAGACCCAGTACTTC. Protein product: CASSLPLAGETQYF.

The chain couples TRBV7-9 to TRBJ2-4; unclear D gene. Trimming took 3 bases from V and 0 from J, leaving 9 bases between them. The CDR3 has 15 amino acids. Germline V gene data show CDR1 as SEHNR and CDR2 as FQNEAQ (reference sequence). This chain's CDR3 is CASSFAEIAKNIQYF. As DNA, the CDR3 is TGTGCCAGCAGCTTTGCGGAAATAGCCAAAAACATTCAGTACTTC. The variable domain in full, completed from reference TRBV7-9 and TRBJ2-4, reads DTGVSQNPRHKITKRGQNVTFRCDPISEHNRLYWYRQTLGQGPEFLTYFQNEAQLEKSRLLSDRFSAERPKGSFSTLEIQRTEQGDSAMYLCASSFAEIAKNIQYFGAGTRLSVL.

This clonotype was seen a few times. In nucleotides, the CDR3 is TGTGCCAGCAGCCCTTTAGGGGGGGGCACCGGGGAGCTGTTTTTT. It yields the protein CASSPLGGGTGELFF. This rearrangement joins TRBV4-2 to TRBJ2-2; weak D call: TRBD2 (7 bases). The CDR3 runs 15 residues. Trimming pared 4 bases from V and 4 bases from J, leaving 13 bases between. Germline V gene lookup returns CDR1 LGHNA and CDR2 YNFKEQ.

The chain uses TRBV9 and TRBJ2-3; 13 nucleotides match TRBD2. Trimming removed 4 bases from V and 5 bases from J; junction bases left unmatched: 10. The germline V gene has CDR1 SGDLS and CDR2 YYNGEE. CDR3 length equals 17 residues. CDR3 nucleotide sequence: TGTGCCAGCAGCCCGCGGACTAGCGGGGGCTCGGGAGATACGCAGTATTTT. Translated, it gives CASSPRTSGGSGDTQYF.

The V and J genes are TRBV20-1 and TRBJ2-4, with 8 positions matching TRBD1. Trimming took 7 bases from V and 1 from J; bases not matched to a gene: 9. Looked up from germline, CDR1 is DFQATT and CDR2 is SNEGSKA (reference sequence). CDR3 length: 15 residues. This CDR3 reads CSVTGGTLAKNIQYF. The CDR3 DNA is TGCAGTGTTACAGGGGGTACCCTGGCCAAAAACATTCAGTACTTC.

The genes are TRBV29-1 and TRBJ2-5; D is undetermined. The CDR3 totals 13 residues. The germline V gene encodes CDR1 SQVTM and CDR2 ANQGSEA. Trimming shortened V by 2 bases and J by 0 bases, and 7 bases separated the two germline ends. In DNA, the CDR3 is TGCAGCGTTGAATTTTCAGACCAAGAGACCCAGTACTTC. This codes for CSVEFSDQETQYF.

The chain employs TRBV7-9 and TRBJ1-2, with a weak D call TRBD1 (5 bases). Germline V CDR1 and CDR2: SEHNR, FQNEAQ (reference sequence). This CDR3 spans 14 amino acids. The V end lost 1 base, the J end lost 7 bases, and 13 bases lay between the germline ends. The CDR3 protein is CASSLEGRARGYTF. Written as DNA, the CDR3 is TGTGCCAGCAGCTTAGAAGGCAGGGCTCGTGGCTACACCTTC.

The chain is built from TRBV6-1 and TRBJ1-5, with D hard to call. Germline-derived CDR1 and CDR2 are MNHNS and SASEGT. V gave up 1 base and J gave up 0 bases, with 7 bases separating them. CDR3 length: 15 amino acids. The chain's CDR3 is CASSEGPGSNQPQHF. The CDR3 DNA reads TGTGCCAGCAGTGAAGGGCCGGGTAGCAATCAGCCCCAGCATTTT.

The genes are TRBV4-3 and TRBJ2-2; 12 bases map to TRBD2. Germline assignment: CDR1 LGHNA and CDR2 YSLEER. CDR3 length: 17 amino acids. V was pared by 5 bases and J by 3 bases, with 7 bases of the junction left unmatched. The CDR3 loop is CASSIRTSGVYTGELFF. The CDR3, as DNA: TGCGCCAGCAGCATCCGGACTAGCGGGGTCTACACCGGGGAGCTGTTTTTT.

The rearrangement links TRBV4-1 to TRBJ2-5, with 8 bases fitting TRBD2. The CDR3 is made up of 15 amino acids. Germline V CDR1 and CDR2: MGHRA, YSYEKL. V was clipped by 5 bases and J by 3 bases; unmatched bases: 8. The CDR3 coding sequence is TGCGCCAGCAGCGACGTTCAGCGGGGGAAAGAGACCCAGTACTTC. It yields the protein CASSDVQRGKETQYF.

The rearrangement uses TRBV29-1 and TRBJ2-3; D tentatively fits TRBD1 or TRBD2 (6 bases each). Trimming took 1 base from V and 1 from J, leaving 12 bases between them. In germline, CDR1 is SQVTM, CDR2 ANQGSEA. This CDR3 comprises 15 residues. The CDR3: CSVEGTGAGTDTQYF. The CDR3 nucleotides read TGCAGCGTTGAAGGGACGGGGGCTGGCACAGATACGCAGTATTTT.

V and J are TRBV2 and TRBJ2-3; possibly TRBD1 for D (6 bases). The CDR3 sequence is 14 residues long. Deletions cut 1 base from V and 13 bases from J, with 18 bases between. Germline V gene data show CDR1 as SNHLY and CDR2 as FYNNEI. The CDR3 spells CASSEDYPGHRKYF. DNA for the CDR3: TGTGCCAGCAGTGAAGATTACCCGGGACATCGCAAGTATTTT.

In its sample, this clonotype was seen a few times. This rearrangement joins TRBV4-3 to TRBJ2-2; possible D gene TRBD1, 8 bases. The V end was cut by 4 bases, the J end by 2 bases, with 17 bases between. This CDR3 is built from 17 residues. Germline V gives CDR1 LGHNA, CDR2 YSLEER. CDR3: CASSPGGGQGNTGELFF. As DNA, the CDR3 is TGCGCCAGCAGCCCGGGGGGTGGACAGGGCAACACCGGGGAGCTGTTTTTT.

The V gene is TRBV18, the J gene TRBJ1-6; D uncertain. Trimming shortened V by 6 bases and J by 3 bases, and 9 bases separated the two germline ends. CDR1 and CDR2 from the germline V gene are KGHSH and LQKENI. CDR3 length: 14 residues. The CDR3 region is CASSGESYNSPLHF. As DNA, the CDR3 is TGTGCCAGCTCCGGGGAGAGCTATAATTCACCCCTCCACTTT.

V and J are TRBV10-3 and TRBJ2-7, with unresolved D. The V end lost 3 bases, the J end lost 7 bases, and 16 bases lay between the germline ends. The CDR3 totals 14 residues. Germline V gene data show CDR1 as ENHRY and CDR2 as SYGVKD. The CDR3, as DNA: TGTGCCATCAGTGACGTCGCCGGGTCATCTGAGCAGTACTTC. Its protein is CAISDVAGSSEQYF.

The chain has TRBV5-1 and TRBJ2-2; 11 bases fit TRBD2. CDR3 length: 19 residues. Losses at the gene ends were 2 bases for V and 1 base for J; bases not matched to a gene: 10. CDR1 is SGHRS, CDR2 YFSETQ, per germline. The CDR3 here is CASSFLTSGVLENTGELFF. Written as DNA, the CDR3 is TGCGCCAGCAGCTTCTTGACTAGCGGGGTACTGGAGAACACCGGGGAGCTGTTTTTT.

This clonotype appeared a few times. The DNA for the CDR3 is TGTGCCAGCAGTGAGTGGTCAGGGGGGGAGACCCAGTACTTC. Protein sequence: CASSEWSGGETQYF. The V gene is TRBV6-1, the J gene TRBJ2-5; a weak D match, TRBD1 (7 bases). The CDR3 runs 14 residues. Per the germline V gene, CDR1 is MNHNS and CDR2 is SASEGT. Trimming pared 3 bases from V and 5 bases from J, leaving 13 bases between.

This clonotype turned up a few times. The chain joins TRBV5-1 to TRBJ2-6; D is perhaps TRBD1 or TRBD2 (5 bases each). V was cut by 4 bases and J by 0 bases, with 5 bases left in between. The CDR3 length is 14 residues. From germline, CDR1 is SGHRS and CDR2 YFSETQ. For the CDR3, the DNA is TGCGCCAGCAGCGGGGGCTCTGGGGCCAACGTCCTGACTTTC. Translating gives CASSGGSGANVLTF. Full variable domain (rest looked up from reference TRBV5-1 and TRBJ2-6): KAGVTQTPRYLIKTRGQQVTLSCSPISGHRSVSWYQQTPGQGLQFLFEYFSETQRNKGNFPGRFSGRQFSNSRSEMNVSTLELGDSALYLCASSGGSGANVLTFGAGSRLTVL.

The CDR3 loop reads CASSLSNEETQYF. The DNA of the CDR3 is TGTGCCAGCAGCTTATCTAATGAAGAGACCCAGTACTTC. The V call is TRBV7-3, the J call TRBJ2-5, with D unresolved. The V end lost 2 bases, the J end lost 3 bases, and 7 bases lay between the germline ends. CDR1 and CDR2 from the germline V gene are SGHTA and FQGTGA. This CDR3 has 13 residues.

V gene TRBV7-2 combines with J gene TRBJ2-2; D may be TRBD1 or TRBD2 (6 bases each). This CDR3 is 14 amino acids long. CDR1 is SGHTA, CDR2 FQGNSA, per germline. Trimming shortened V by 3 bases and J by 4 bases, and 9 bases separated the two germline ends. Written as DNA, the CDR3 is TGTGCCAGCAGCTTCGGGGGCCGCACCGGGGAGCTGTTTTTT. Translating it yields CASSFGGRTGELFF.

In this sample, this clonotype turned up a few times. The V and J genes are TRBV2 and TRBJ2-3; D is unresolved. V dropped 7 bases and J dropped 3 bases, with 5 bases sitting between them. This CDR3 spans 11 amino acids. Germline loops: CDR1 SNHLY, CDR2 FYNNEI. This CDR3 reads CASMETDTQYF. The CDR3 coding sequence is TGTGCCAGCATGGAAACAGATACGCAGTATTTT.